This section outlines one T cell receptor beta chain sequence together with its context. The data were taken from a study of blood T cell repertoires in COVID-19. Produced via immunoSEQ multiplex PCR; TCRdb's table is partial and in-frame only. The sample holds roughly 200,000 clones, 80% to 90% seen once. This receptor was taken from a woman between 40 and 55 years old with COVID-19, enrolled during active disease. Material: peripheral blood.

Here the CDR3 DNA reads TGTGCCAGCAGCCTTAGTTCGTGGGGCTACACCTTC. The encoded protein is CASSLSSWGYTF. The rearrangement uses TRBV3-1 (or the pseudogene TRBV3-2) and TRBJ1-2; no firm D call. This CDR3 comprises 12 residues. Germline V gene data show CDR1 as LGHDT and CDR2 as YNNKEL (reference sequence). Trimming took 4 bases from V and 8 from J, leaving 11 bases between them.